This T cell receptor (beta chain) derives from a study of T cell responses to AZD1222 COVID-19 vaccine. Study findings and constraints: The number of AZD1222 recipients seropositive at baseline was only 5 to 7. Nearly half of spike-specific TCRs reportedly go after variant regions that carry no mutations. The peak T cell response came first, and repertoires were sampled only after it. Spike-specific TCRs gained breadth and depth after people received two AZD1222 doses.

The CDR3 consists of 15 residues. V was pared by 2 bases and J by 5 bases, with 15 bases between. The germline gives CDR1 MNHEY, CDR2 SVGAGI. As concerns this clone: Its matching antigen is unknown.

The table came from immunoSEQ multiplex PCR; TCRdb's copy has only in-frame clones and leaves some out. Of fewer than 150,000 clones in the sample, 70% to 90% are singletons; the top ten hold around a tenth. This sequence joins TRBV6-5 and TRBJ1-1; D not certain. The source of this sequence is an adult who received the AZD1222 COVID-19 vaccine. Here the sequenced sample was peripheral blood, taken 28 days after the second AZD1222 dose. The CDR3 is CASSYGGVPGTEAFF. Here the CDR3 DNA reads TGTGCCAGCAGTTACGGCGGGGTCCCGGGGACTGAAGCTTTCTTT.